The 12 T cell receptor beta chains given below trace back to one sample, sequenced in a study of circulating CD8 cells and anti-PD-1 response in melanoma. Each library started from about 15 ng of total RNA using the QIAseq Immune Repertoire TCR panel. A single record per CDR3 protein comes from TCRdb applying MiXCR to the reads. This table has some 960 distinct CDR3 sequences, 9.5% to 13% appearing once. Four subsets defined by PD-1 and/or TIGIT were sorted from live CD3+CD8+TCRalphabeta+ cells. The sequencing used CD8+ T cells from PBMCs, collected at baseline or after one month of anti-PD-1 therapy (not recorded which). These receptors originate from a human donor with melanoma.

In this sample, this clonotype is large. The J gene is TRBJ1-1, the V gene TRBV6-2 or TRBV6-3; no firm D call. Germline lookup yields CDR1 MNHEY and CDR2 SVGEGT. The CDR3 loop spans 9 amino acids. CDR3 bases: TGTCGGGTGAACACTGAAGCTTTCTTT. This sequence encodes CRVNTEAFF.

Worth noting for this clonotype: This may be a read error, as it is one base from a much larger clone. This CDR3 is missing its conserved last phenylalanine or tryptophan, likely due to a read error. The chain couples TRBV6-1 to TRBJ2-7; 7 nucleotides match TRBD1. This CDR3 has 15 residues. V trimming: 4 bases; J trimming: 2 bases; junction bases outside the gene matches: 8. Germline V gene lookup returns CDR1 MNHNS and CDR2 SASEGT. The CDR3 reads CASSASPGQTYEQYS. CDR3 DNA: TGTGCCAGCAGTGCCTCTCCGGGACAGACCTACGAGCAGTACTCC.

This clonotype is medium-sized. The chain combines TRBV5-1 with TRBJ2-3; tentatively, D is TRBD2 (7 bases). V was pared by 6 bases and J by 10 bases, with 24 bases between. In germline, CDR1 is SGHRS, CDR2 YFSETQ. The CDR3 is 15 residues long. The CDR3 protein is CASMNRDPIGGPQYF. The CDR3 nucleotides are TGCGCCAGCATGAACCGGGACCCGATCGGGGGGCCGCAGTATTTT.

V gene TRBV20-1 combines with J gene TRBJ2-4; D remains ambiguous. The CDR3 is 15 amino acids. The V gene lost 5 bases and the J gene lost 6 bases, with 20 bases spanning the gap. The germline gives CDR1 DFQATT, CDR2 SNEGSKA (reference sequence). The CDR3 loop reads CSAPSLREIVNIQYF. The CDR3 DNA reads TGCAGTGCTCCCTCCCTAAGGGAAATAGTAAACATTCAGTACTTC.

This clonotype is medium-sized within its sample. The chain has TRBV25-1 and TRBJ2-5; the D gene is possibly TRBD1 (5 bases). In germline, CDR1 is MGHDK, CDR2 SYGVNS. Trimming took off 4 bases at V and 4 bases at J, with 16 bases between the two ends. This CDR3 contains 15 residues. Here the CDR3 reads CASSVSIQDIETQYF. CDR3 in DNA: TGTGCCAGCAGTGTATCTATCCAGGACATAGAGACCCAGTACTTC.

V usage is TRBV19 and J usage is TRBJ2-1; 12 bases agree with TRBD2. This CDR3 is built from 15 residues. Germline CDR1 LNHDA, CDR2 SQIVND (reference sequence). The V segment lost 5 bases and the J segment 7 bases; nucleotides outside the gene matches: 6. In nucleotides, the CDR3 is TGTGCCAGTAGTCCGGGACTAGCGGGCGGTAATGAGCAGTTCTTC. This translates into CASSPGLAGGNEQFF.

There are a few counts of this clonotype. The chain is built from TRBV9 and TRBJ2-3; TRBD2 matches at 10 bases. The CDR3 runs to 16 residues. With 0 bases clipped from V and 5 bases from J, the junction kept 6 bases outside the gene matches. Per the germline V gene, CDR1 is SGDLS and CDR2 is YYNGEE. The DNA for the CDR3 is TGTGCCAGCAGCGTAGACGCTAGCGGGGGCATAGATACGCAGTATTTT. It specifies CASSVDASGGIDTQYF.

This clonotype rates as medium-sized. The V and J genes are TRBV27 and TRBJ1-1; D gene uncertain. V shed 0 bases and J shed 11 bases, with 19 bases lying between them. The CDR3 runs 15 residues. CDR1 and CDR2 from the germline V gene are MNHEY and SMNVEV (reference sequence). The CDR3 loop reads CASSLSLGSRTVAFF. CDR3 sequence (DNA): TGTGCCAGCAGTTTATCTCTGGGGAGTAGGACGGTGGCTTTCTTT.

V is TRBV6-5 and J is TRBJ1-1; D is ambiguous. The CDR3 consists of 14 residues. Germline CDR1 reads MNHEY; CDR2 reads SVGAGI. The V end lost 2 bases, the J end lost 5 bases, and 12 bases lay between the germline ends. This chain's CDR3 is CASSYTGLGTEAFF. CDR3 coding DNA: TGTGCCAGCAGTTACACCGGGCTTGGGACTGAAGCTTTCTTT.

The chain couples TRBV19 to TRBJ2-1, with D unclear. The CDR3 extends over 13 amino acids. Trimming left V 3 bases short and J 7 bases short, with 10 bases between. Per the germline V gene, CDR1 is LNHDA and CDR2 is SQIVND (reference sequence). The CDR3 sequence: CASSIKLGNEQFF. CDR3 nucleotides: TGTGCCAGTAGTATTAAATTGGGGAATGAGCAGTTCTTC.

By frequency in the sample, this clonotype is large. V gene TRBV12-5 combines with J gene TRBJ2-2; D unclear. Trimming left V 0 bases short and J 4 bases short, with 3 bases between. This CDR3 has 13 amino acids. Germline-derived CDR1 and CDR2 are LGHNT and FRNRAP. The CDR3 coding sequence is TGTGCTAGTGGTTTGGTGATCACCGGGGAGCTGTTTTTT. Amino acids: CASGLVITGELFF. Drawing the rest from reference TRBV12-5 and TRBJ2-2, the complete variable domain is DARVTQTPRHKVTEMGQEVTMRCQPILGHNTVFWYRQTMMQGLELLAYFRNRAPLDDSGMPKDRFSAEMPDATLATLKIQPSEPRDSAVYFCASGLVITGELFFGEGSRLTVL.

The genes are TRBV30 and TRBJ2-7, with a weak D call TRBD1 (5 bases). The CDR3 loop spans 13 amino acids. V was trimmed by 2 bases and J by 3 bases, leaving 11 bases between them. The germline V gene has CDR1 GTSNPN and CDR2 SVGIG (reference sequence). DNA for the CDR3: TGTGCCTGGAGTAAGGGGAACGGCTACGAGCAGTACTTC. Protein sequence: CAWSKGNGYEQYF.